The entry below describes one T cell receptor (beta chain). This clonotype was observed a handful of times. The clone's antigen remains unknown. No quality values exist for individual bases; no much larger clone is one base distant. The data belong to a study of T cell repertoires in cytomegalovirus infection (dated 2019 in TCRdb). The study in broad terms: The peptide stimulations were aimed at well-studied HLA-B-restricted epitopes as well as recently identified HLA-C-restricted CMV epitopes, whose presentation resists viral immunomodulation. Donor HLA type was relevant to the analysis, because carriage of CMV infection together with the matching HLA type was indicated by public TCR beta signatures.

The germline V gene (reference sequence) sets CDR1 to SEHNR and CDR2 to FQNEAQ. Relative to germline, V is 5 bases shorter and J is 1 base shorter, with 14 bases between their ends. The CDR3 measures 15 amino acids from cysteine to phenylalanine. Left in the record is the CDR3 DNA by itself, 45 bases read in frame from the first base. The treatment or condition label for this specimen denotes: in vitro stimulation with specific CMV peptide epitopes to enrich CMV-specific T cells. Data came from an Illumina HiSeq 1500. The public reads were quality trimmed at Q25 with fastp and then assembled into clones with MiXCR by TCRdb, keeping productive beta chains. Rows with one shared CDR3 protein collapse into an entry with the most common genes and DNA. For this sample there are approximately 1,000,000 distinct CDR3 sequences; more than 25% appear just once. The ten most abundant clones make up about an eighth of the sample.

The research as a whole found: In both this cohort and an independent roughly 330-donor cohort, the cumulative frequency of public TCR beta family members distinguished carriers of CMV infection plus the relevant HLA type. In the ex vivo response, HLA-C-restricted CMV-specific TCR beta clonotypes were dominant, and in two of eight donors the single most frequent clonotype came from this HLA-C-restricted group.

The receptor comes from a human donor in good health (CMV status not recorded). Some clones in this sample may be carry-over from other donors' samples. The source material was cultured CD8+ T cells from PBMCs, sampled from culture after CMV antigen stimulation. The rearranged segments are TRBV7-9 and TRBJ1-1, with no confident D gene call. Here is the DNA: TGTGCCAGCAGCCCAAGCCGAACCGGGAACACTGAAGCTTTCTTT. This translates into CASSPSRTGNTEAFF.